This entry lists 10 T cell receptor beta chains sequenced from one sample in a study of neurological immune-mediated disorders. Time point here: longitudinal time-point 2. A single record per CDR3 protein comes from TCRdb applying MiXCR to the 5' RACE reads. The data show roughly 34,000 distinct CDR3 sequences, with about an eighth seen just once and under 2.5% held by the top ten. The sequencing sample was made of PBMCs. The origin of the receptors is a woman in her 40s in good health.

This clonotype was seen more than once but under ten times. The CDR3 loop is CASTGIENIQYF. CDR3 nucleotides: TGTGCCAGCACCGGTATTGAAAACATTCAGTACTTC. The V and J genes are TRBV6-1 and TRBJ2-4; no reliable D call. V shed 7 bases and J shed 5 bases, with 9 bases lying between them. The germline V gene encodes CDR1 MNHNS and CDR2 SASEGT. This CDR3 spans 12 amino acids.

In this sample, this clonotype turned up many times. The rearrangement links TRBV20-1 to TRBJ2-1; TRBD2 agrees at 12 bases. After removal of 5 bases from V and 7 bases from J, the junction contained 6 bases not matched to a gene. The CDR3 has 14 amino acids. Germline lookup yields CDR1 DFQATT and CDR2 SNEGSKA (reference sequence). CDR3 residues: CSAASSGRGNEQFF. CDR3 sequence (DNA): TGCAGTGCTGCTTCTAGCGGGAGGGGTAATGAGCAGTTCTTC.

This clonotype was detected many times. This chain joins TRBV5-6 and TRBJ2-5, with TRBD1 identical over 7 bases. Germline CDR1 SGHDT, CDR2 YYEEEE. The CDR3 runs 14 residues. V shed 3 bases, J shed 7 bases, and the junction held 9 bases outside the gene matches. CDR3: CASSSSGTEGTQYF. CDR3 in DNA: TGTGCCAGCAGCTCCTCCGGGACAGAGGGGACCCAGTACTTC.

This clonotype showed up many times. The gene calls are TRBV25-1 and TRBJ2-5; TRBD1 matches at 11 bases. The germline gives CDR1 MGHDK, CDR2 SYGVNS. Losses at the gene ends were 6 bases for V and 7 bases for J; bases not matched to a gene: 7. The CDR3 sequence is 14 residues long. CDR3 protein: CASRPDRGRGTQYF. DNA of the CDR3: TGTGCCAGCAGACCGGACAGGGGGCGAGGGACCCAGTACTTC.

This clonotype was observed many times. The rearrangement uses TRBV7-2 and TRBJ2-1; D remains unclear. This CDR3 spans 16 amino acids. Per germline, CDR1 SGHTA and CDR2 FQGNSA. Trimming took 1 base from V and 1 from J, leaving 11 bases between them. CDR3 sequence: CASSLGSLLSYNEQFF. The CDR3, as DNA: TGTGCCAGCAGCTTAGGATCCTTGTTGTCCTACAATGAGCAGTTCTTC.

This clonotype has ten or more counts. The chain couples TRBV20-1 to TRBJ2-7; 8 bases agree with TRBD2. The CDR3 spans 14 residues. Germline lookup yields CDR1 DFQATT and CDR2 SNEGSKA (reference sequence). Trimming took 6 bases from V and 7 from J; bases not matched to a gene: 14. The chain's CDR3 is CSAVNPGGPWEQYF. The CDR3 region has the DNA TGCAGTGCCGTAAACCCGGGGGGGCCCTGGGAGCAGTACTTC.

This clonotype was counted ten times or more. The chain couples TRBV14 to TRBJ2-1; D perhaps matches TRBD2 (6 bases). The germline V and J ends were trimmed by 5 bases and 0 bases, with 11 bases remaining between them. The germline gives CDR1 SGHDN, CDR2 FVKESK. The length of the CDR3 is 15 residues. The CDR3 region is CASSSRDSSYNEQFF. The CDR3 nucleotides are TGTGCCAGCAGCTCCCGGGACTCCTCCTACAATGAGCAGTTCTTC.

This clonotype appeared many times. The chain joins TRBV5-1 to TRBJ2-2; maybe TRBD1 (6 bases). The CDR3 runs to 14 residues. V was trimmed by 4 bases and J by 4 bases, leaving 11 bases between them. CDR1 is SGHRS, CDR2 YFSETQ, per germline. CDR3 loop: CASSERTVTGELFF. The CDR3 nucleotides are TGCGCCAGCAGCGAAAGGACAGTCACCGGGGAGCTGTTTTTT.

This clonotype appeared many times. The CDR3: CASSFTHGGNQPQHF. The CDR3, as DNA: TGTGCCAGCAGCTTTACCCACGGCGGCAATCAGCCCCAGCATTTT. V and J are TRBV7-2 and TRBJ1-5, with D unresolved. CDR1 is SGHTA and CDR2 is FQGNSA in the germline V gene. The CDR3 loop spans 15 amino acids. V gave up 3 bases and J gave up 2 bases, with 11 bases separating them.

This clonotype is termed medium-sized. The V and J genes are TRBV18 and TRBJ2-5; no clear D. The CDR3 is 14 residues long. CDR1 and CDR2 (germline): KGHSH, LQKENI. V lost 2 bases and J lost 2, with 9 bases in between. The CDR3 nucleotides are TGTGCCAGCTCACCATACGAAGGGCAAGAGACCCAGTACTTC. This translates into CASSPYEGQETQYF.